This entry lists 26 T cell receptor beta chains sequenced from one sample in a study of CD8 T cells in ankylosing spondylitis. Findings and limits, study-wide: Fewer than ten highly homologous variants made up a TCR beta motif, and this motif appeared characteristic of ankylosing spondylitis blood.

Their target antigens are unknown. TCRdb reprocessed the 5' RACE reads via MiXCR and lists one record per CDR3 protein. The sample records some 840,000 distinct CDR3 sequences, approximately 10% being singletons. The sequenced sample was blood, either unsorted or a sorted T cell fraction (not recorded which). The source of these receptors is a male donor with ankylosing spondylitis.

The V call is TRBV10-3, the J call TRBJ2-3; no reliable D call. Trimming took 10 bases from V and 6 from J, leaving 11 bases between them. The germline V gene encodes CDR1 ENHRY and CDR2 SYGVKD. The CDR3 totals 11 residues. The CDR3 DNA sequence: TGTGCCACCACCGTAGGGGATACGCAGTATTTT. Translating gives CATTVGDTQYF.

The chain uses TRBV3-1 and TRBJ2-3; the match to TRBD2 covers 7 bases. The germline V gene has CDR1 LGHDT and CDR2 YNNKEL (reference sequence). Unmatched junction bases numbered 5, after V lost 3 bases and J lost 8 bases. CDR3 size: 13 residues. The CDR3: CASSQAGAVTQYF. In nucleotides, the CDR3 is TGTGCCAGCAGCCAGGCGGGAGCCGTTACGCAGTATTTT.

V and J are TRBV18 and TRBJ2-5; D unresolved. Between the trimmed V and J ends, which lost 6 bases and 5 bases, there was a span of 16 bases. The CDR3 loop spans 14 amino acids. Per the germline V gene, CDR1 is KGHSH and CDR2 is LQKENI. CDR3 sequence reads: CASSQERVSETQYF. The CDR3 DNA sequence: TGTGCCAGCTCCCAAGAAAGGGTGTCGGAGACCCAGTACTTC.

The CDR3 DNA follows: TGCGCCAGCAGCTTGGAACCAGTAAACTACGAGCAGTACTTC. Its protein product is CASSLEPVNYEQYF. The chain carries TRBV5-1 and TRBJ2-7; D is unclear. The germline CDR1 and CDR2 sequences are SGHRS and YFSETQ. Between the trimmed V and J ends, which lost 0 bases and 3 bases, there was a span of 10 bases. This CDR3 has 14 amino acids.

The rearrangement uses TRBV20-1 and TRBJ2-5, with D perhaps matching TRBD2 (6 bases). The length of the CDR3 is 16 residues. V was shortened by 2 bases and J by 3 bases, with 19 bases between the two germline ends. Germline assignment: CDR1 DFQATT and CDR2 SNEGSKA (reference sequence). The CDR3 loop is CSARPPQRTTEETQYF. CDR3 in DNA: TGCAGTGCTAGACCCCCTCAGAGGACTACAGAAGAGACCCAGTACTTC.

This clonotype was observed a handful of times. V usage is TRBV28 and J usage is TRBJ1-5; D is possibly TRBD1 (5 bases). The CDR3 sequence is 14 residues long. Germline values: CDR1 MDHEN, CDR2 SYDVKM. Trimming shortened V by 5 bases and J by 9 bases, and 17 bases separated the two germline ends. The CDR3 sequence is CASSVSRGVPPQHF. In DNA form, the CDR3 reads TGTGCCAGCAGTGTGTCGAGGGGCGTCCCGCCCCAGCATTTT. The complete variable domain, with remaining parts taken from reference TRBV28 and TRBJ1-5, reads DVKVTQSSRYLVKRTGEKVFLECVQDMDHENMFWYRQDPGLGLRLIYFSYDVKMKEKGDIPEGYSVSREKKERFSLILESASTNQTSMYLCASSVSRGVPPQHFGDGTRLSIL.

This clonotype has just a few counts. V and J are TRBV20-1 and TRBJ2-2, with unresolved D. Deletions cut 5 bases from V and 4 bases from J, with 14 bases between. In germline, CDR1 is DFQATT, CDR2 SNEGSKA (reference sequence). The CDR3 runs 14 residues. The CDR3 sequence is CSALRPMGTGELFF. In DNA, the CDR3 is TGCAGTGCTCTGCGGCCCATGGGCACCGGGGAGCTGTTTTTT.

The CDR3 DNA sequence: TGTGCCAGTCTAGACTTATCACTGAGCTATGGCTACACCTTC. Its translation: CASLDLSLSYGYTF. The chain links TRBV6-1 to TRBJ1-2; unclear D gene. CDR1 MNHNS and CDR2 SASEGT come from the germline V gene. The CDR3 is 14 residues long. Trimming took 9 bases from V and 4 from J, leaving 18 bases between them.

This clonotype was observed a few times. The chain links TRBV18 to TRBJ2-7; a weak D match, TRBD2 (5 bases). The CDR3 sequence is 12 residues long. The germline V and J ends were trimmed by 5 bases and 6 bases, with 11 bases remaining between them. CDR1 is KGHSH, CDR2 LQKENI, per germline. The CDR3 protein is CASSIRDREQYF. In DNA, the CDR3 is TGTGCCAGCTCAATCCGGGATCGCGAGCAGTACTTC.

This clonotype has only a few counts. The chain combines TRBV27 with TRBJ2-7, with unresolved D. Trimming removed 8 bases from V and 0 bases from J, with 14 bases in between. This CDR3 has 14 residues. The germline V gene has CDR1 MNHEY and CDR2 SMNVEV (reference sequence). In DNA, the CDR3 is TGTGCCAGCGCTAGGCGTGCGAGCTCCTACGAGCAGTACTTC. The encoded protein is CASARRASSYEQYF.

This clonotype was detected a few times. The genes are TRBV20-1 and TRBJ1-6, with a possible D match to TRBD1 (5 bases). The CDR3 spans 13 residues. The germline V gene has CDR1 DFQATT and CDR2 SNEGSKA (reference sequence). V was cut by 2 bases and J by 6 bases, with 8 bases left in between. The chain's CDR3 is CSARKDTNSPLHF. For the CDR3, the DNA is TGCAGTGCTAGAAAGGACACTAATTCACCCCTCCACTTT.

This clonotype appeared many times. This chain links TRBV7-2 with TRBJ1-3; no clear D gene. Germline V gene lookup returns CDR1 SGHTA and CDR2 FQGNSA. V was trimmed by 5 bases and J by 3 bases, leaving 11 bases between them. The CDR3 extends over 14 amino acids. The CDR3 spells CASSEEGFGNTIYF. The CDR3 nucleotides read TGTGCCAGCAGCGAGGAAGGTTTTGGAAACACCATATATTTT.

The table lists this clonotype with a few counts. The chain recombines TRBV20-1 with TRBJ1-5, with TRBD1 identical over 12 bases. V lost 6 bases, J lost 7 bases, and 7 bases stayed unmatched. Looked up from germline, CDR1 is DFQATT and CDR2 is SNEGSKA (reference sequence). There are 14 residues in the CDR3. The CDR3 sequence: CSARYGTGGQPQHF. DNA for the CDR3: TGCAGTGCGAGATACGGGACAGGGGGCCAGCCCCAGCATTTT.

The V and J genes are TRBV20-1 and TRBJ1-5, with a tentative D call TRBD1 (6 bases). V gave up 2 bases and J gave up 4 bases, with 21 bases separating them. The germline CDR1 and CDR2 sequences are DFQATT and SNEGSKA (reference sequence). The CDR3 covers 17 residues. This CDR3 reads CSARSFRLGGPNQPQHF. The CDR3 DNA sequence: TGCAGTGCTAGATCCTTTCGACTTGGGGGGCCGAATCAGCCCCAGCATTTT.

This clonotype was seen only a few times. CDR3 protein: CASSYNGQKTGFNEQYF. DNA of the CDR3: TGTGCCAGCAGTTATAATGGCCAAAAAACAGGGTTTAACGAGCAGTACTTC. The rearrangement uses TRBV6-5 and TRBJ2-7; maybe TRBD1 (6 bases). There are 17 residues in the CDR3. In germline, CDR1 is MNHEY, CDR2 SVGAGI. V was shortened by 3 bases and J by 5 bases, with 23 bases between the two germline ends.

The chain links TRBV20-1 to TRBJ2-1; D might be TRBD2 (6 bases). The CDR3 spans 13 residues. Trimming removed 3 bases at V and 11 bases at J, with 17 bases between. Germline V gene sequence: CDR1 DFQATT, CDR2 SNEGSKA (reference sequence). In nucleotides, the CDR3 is TGCAGTGCTAGTAATACTAATAGCGGTAAGCAGTTCTTC. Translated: CSASNTNSGKQFF.

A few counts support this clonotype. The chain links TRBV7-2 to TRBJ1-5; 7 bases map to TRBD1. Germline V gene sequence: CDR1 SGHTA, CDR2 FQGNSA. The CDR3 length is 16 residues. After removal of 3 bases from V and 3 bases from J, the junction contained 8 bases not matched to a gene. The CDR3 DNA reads TGTGCCAGCAGCTTTTATCGTGACAGGGACAATCAGCCCCAGCATTTT. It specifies CASSFYRDRDNQPQHF.

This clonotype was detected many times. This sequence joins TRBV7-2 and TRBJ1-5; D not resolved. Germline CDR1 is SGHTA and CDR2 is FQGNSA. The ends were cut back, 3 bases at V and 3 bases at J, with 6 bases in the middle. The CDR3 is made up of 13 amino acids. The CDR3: CASSFRDNQPQHF. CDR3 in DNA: TGTGCCAGCAGCTTCCGAGACAATCAGCCCCAGCATTTT.

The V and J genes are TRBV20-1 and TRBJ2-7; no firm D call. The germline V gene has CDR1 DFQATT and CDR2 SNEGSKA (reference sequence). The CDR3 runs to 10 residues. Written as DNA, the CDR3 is TGCAGGGCAGGATCCCTCGAGCAGTACTTC. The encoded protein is CRAGSLEQYF.

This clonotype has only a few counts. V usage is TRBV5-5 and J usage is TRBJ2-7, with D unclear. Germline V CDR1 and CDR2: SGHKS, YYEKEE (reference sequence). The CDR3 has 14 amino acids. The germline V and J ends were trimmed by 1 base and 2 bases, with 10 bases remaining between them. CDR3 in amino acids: CASSLSLDPYEQYF. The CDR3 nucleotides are TGTGCCAGCAGCTTGTCGCTGGACCCCTACGAGCAGTACTTC.

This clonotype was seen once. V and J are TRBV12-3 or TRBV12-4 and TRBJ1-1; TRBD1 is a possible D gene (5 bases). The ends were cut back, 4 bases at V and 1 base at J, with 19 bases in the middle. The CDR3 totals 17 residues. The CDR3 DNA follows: TGTGCCAGCAGTTCGAAGTACAGGAGCTGGGAGAACACTGAAGCTTTCTTT. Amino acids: CASSSKYRSWENTEAFF.

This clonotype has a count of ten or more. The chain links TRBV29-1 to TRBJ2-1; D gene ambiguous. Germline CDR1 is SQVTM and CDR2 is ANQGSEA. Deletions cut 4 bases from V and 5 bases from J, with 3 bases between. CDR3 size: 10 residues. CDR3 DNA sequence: TGCAGCGTTGGCCACAATGAGCAGTTCTTC. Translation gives CSVGHNEQFF.

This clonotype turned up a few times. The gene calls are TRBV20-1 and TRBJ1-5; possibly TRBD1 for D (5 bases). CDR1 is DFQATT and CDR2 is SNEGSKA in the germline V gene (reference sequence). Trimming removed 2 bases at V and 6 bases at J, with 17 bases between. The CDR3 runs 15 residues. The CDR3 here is CSARLRGLEGQPQHF. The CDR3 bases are TGCAGTGCTAGATTAAGGGGTCTGGAAGGTCAGCCCCAGCATTTT.

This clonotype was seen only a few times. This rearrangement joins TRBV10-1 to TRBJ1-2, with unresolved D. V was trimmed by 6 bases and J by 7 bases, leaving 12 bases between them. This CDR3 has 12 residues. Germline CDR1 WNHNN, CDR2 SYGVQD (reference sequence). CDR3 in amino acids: CASRIFLCGYTF. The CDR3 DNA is TGCGCCAGCAGAATTTTTCTATGTGGCTACACCTTC.

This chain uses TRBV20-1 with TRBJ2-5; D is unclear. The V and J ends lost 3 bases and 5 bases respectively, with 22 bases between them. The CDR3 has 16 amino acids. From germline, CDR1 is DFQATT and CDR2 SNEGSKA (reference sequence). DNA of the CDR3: TGCAGTGCTAGGGACCGTCTGAGCGCGTATGGGGAGACCCAGTACTTC. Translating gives CSARDRLSAYGETQYF.

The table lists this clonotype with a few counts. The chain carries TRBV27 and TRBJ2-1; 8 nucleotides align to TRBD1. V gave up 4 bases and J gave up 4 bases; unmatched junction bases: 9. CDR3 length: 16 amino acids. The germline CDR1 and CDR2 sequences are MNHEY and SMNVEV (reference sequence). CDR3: CASSSLDRGPYNEQFF. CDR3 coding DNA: TGTGCCAGCAGTTCCCTCGACAGGGGCCCATACAATGAGCAGTTCTTC.